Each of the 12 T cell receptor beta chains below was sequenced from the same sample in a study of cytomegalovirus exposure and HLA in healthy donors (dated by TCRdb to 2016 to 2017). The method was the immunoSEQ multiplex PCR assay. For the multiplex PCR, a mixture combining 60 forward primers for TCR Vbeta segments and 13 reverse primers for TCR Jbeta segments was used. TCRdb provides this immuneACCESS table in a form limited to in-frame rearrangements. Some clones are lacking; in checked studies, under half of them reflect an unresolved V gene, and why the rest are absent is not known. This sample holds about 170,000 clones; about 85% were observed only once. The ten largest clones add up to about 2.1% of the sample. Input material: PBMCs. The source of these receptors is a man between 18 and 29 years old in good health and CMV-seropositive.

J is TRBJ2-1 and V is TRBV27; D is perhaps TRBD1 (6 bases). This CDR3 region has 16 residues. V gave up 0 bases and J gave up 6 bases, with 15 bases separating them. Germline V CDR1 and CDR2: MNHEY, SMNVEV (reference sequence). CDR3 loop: CASSLSIGDKSNEQFF. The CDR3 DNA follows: TGTGCCAGCAGTTTATCGATCGGGGACAAGAGCAATGAGCAGTTCTTC.

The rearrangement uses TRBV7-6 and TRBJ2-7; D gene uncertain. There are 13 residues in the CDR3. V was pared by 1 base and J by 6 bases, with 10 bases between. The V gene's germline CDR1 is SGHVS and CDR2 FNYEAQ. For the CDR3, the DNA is TGTGCCAGCAGCTTAGAGGCAGGTGCCGAGCAGTACTTC. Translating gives CASSLEAGAEQYF.

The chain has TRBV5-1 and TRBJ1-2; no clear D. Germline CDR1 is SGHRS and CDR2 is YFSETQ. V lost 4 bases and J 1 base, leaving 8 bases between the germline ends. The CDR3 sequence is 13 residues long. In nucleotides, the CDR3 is TGCGCCAGCAGCACGGACTTTAACTATGGCTACACCTTC. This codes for CASSTDFNYGYTF.

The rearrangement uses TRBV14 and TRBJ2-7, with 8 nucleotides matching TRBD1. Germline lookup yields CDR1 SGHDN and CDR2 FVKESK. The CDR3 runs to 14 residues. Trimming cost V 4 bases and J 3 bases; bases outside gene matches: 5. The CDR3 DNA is TGTGCCAGCAGCCTTTCACAGGGGGGCTACGAGCAGTACTTC. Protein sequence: CASSLSQGGYEQYF. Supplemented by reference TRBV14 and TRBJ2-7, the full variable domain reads EAGVTQFPSHSVIEKGQTVTLRCDPISGHDNLYWYRRVMGKEIKFLLHFVKESKQDESGMPNNRFLAERTGGTYSTLKVQPAELEDSGVYFCASSLSQGGYEQYFGPGTRLTVT.

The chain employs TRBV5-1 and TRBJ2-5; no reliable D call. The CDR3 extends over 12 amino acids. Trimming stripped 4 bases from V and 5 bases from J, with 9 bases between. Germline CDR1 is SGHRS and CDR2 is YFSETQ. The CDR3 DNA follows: TGCGCCAGCAGCCCGGAGTCGGAGACCCAGTACTTC. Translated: CASSPESETQYF. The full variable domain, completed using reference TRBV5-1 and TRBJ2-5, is KAGVTQTPRYLIKTRGQQVTLSCSPISGHRSVSWYQQTPGQGLQFLFEYFSETQRNKGNFPGRFSGRQFSNSRSEMNVSTLELGDSALYLCASSPESETQYFGPGTRLLVL.

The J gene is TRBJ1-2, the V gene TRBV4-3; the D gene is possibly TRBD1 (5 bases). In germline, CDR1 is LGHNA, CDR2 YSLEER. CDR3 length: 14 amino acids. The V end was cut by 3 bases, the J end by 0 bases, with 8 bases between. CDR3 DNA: TGCGCCAGCAGCCATGCGACAGCTAACTATGGCTACACCTTC. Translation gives CASSHATANYGYTF.

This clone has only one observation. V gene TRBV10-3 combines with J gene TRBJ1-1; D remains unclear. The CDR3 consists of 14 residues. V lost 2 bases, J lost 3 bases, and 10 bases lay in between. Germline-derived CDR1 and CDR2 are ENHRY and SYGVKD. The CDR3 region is CAISEGPMDTEAFF. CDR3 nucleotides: TGTGCCATCAGTGAGGGCCCGATGGACACTGAAGCTTTCTTT.

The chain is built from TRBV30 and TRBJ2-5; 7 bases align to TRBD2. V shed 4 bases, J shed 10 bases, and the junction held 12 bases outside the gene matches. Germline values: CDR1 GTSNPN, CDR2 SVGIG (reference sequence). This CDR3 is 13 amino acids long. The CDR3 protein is CAWMPGGRGDQYF. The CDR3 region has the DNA TGTGCCTGGATGCCGGGGGGACGGGGGGACCAGTACTTC.

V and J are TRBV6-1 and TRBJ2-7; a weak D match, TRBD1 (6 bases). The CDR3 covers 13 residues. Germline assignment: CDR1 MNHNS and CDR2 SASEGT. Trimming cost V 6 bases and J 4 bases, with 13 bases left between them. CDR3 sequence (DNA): TGTGCCAGCAGCGCAGGGGCGAAGTACGAGCAGTACTTC. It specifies CASSAGAKYEQYF.

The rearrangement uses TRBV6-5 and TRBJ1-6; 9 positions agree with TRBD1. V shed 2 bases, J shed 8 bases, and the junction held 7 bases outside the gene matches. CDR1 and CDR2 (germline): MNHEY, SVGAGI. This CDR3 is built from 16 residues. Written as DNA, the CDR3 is TGTGCCAGCAGTTACCAGGACAGGGGTACTGATTCACCCCTCCACTTT. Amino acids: CASSYQDRGTDSPLHF.

This chain's CDR3 is CASSRLAGSPIQGQFF. The CDR3 region has the DNA TGTGCCAGCAGCCGACTAGCGGGGAGCCCAATACAAGGGCAGTTCTTC. This chain joins TRBV14 and TRBJ2-1; 11 positions agree with TRBD2. The CDR3 covers 16 residues. V gave up 4 bases and J gave up 12 bases; unmatched junction bases: 14. Germline loops: CDR1 SGHDN, CDR2 FVKESK.

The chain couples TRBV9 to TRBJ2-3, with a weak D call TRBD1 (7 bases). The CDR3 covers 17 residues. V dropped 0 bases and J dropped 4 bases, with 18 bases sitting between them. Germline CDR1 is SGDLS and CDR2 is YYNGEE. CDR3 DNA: TGTGCCAGCAGCGTAGGAGCAGGGGGGCCGTCCCCAGATACGCAGTATTTT. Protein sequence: CASSVGAGGPSPDTQYF.